This paragraph reports one T cell receptor beta chain. The repertoire was sequenced with immunoSEQ multiplex PCR; TCRdb's copy has only in-frame clones and lacks some. The data contain about 540,000 clones, around three quarters of them singletons. The source of the sample is a study of shared T cell receptors in the human thymus. Germline V CDR1 and CDR2: GTSNPN, SVGIG (reference sequence). The CDR3 runs 13 residues. The germline V and J ends were trimmed by 0 bases and 2 bases, with 7 bases remaining between them. The data were also submitted as part of a second study, on human thymus T cells. That work contributes: Corrective surgery for congenital heart defects was being performed on the healthy Finnish infants who served as donors. V and J gene usage appeared biased in thymic and blood repertoires.

The material sequenced was thymocytes. The clonotype originates from a boy under three years old with a congenital heart defect. The gene calls are TRBV30 and TRBJ2-5, with a weak D call TRBD2 (6 bases). As DNA, the CDR3 is TGTGCCTGGAGTGTGGCGGGGCAAGAGACCCAGTACTTC. This encodes CAWSVAGQETQYF.